This TCR beta chain was sequenced during a study of blood T cell repertoires in COVID-19. Study information: The samples span acute and convalescent COVID-19 from the United States, Italy and Spain.

TCRdb keeps only in-frame clones here, not all; method: immunoSEQ multiplex PCR. The table shows 150,000 to 200,000 clones, with over 75% occurring only once. With V trimmed by 5 bases and J by 2 bases, 2 bases remained unmatched. The CDR3 is 13 amino acids. Germline loops: CDR1 SGHAT, CDR2 FQNNGV. The participants were between 18 and 89 years old and came from 24 US areas. The sequence was collected from a human donor with acute COVID-19. The donor label of this sample is uncertain. Source material: PBMCs or T cells enriched from blood (not recorded which). The V call is TRBV11-2, the J call TRBJ2-5; 7 bases map to TRBD2. As DNA, the CDR3 is TGTGCCAGCAGCCTGGGGGGGCAAGAGACCCAGTACTTC. Translating it yields CASSLGGQETQYF.